These T cell receptor beta chains were read from a single sample in a study of shared clonotypes between healthy human individuals. Profiled with immunoSEQ multiplex PCR; TCRdb holds only in-frame clones, not every one. Of roughly 500,000 clones in the sample, approximately 84% were seen once. The sample taken for sequencing was PBMCs. These receptors were collected from a woman aged 40 to 49 in good health. Some clones in this sample may be carry-over from other donors' samples. CDR3s include the opening cysteine and the closing phenylalanine or tryptophan. The D gene is left open where the match is weak. Clone size is not always given. Where it is, it says once, few, many or a class for expanded clones.

cdr3_aa	cdr3_nt	j_call	clone_size	cdr3_length	d_call	v_call
CARSLGAGSNQPQHF	TGTGCCAGAAGCTTGGGGGCGGGAAGCAATCAGCCCCAGCATTTT	TRBJ1-5	-	15	-	TRBV5-3
CASSDSAVNTGELFF	TGTGCCAGCAGTGACTCGGCAGTGAACACCGGGGAGCTGTTTTTT	TRBJ2-2	many	15	-	TRBV6-4
CSVDLHQGRGYTF	TGCAGCGTTGATCTTCACCAGGGAAGGGGCTACACCTTC	TRBJ1-2	-	13	-	TRBV29-1
CASSEGTDGIYEQYF	TGCGCCAGCAGTGAGGGGACCGACGGGATCTACGAGCAGTACTTC	TRBJ2-7	-	15	-	TRBV10-1
CASSQVWGTGNTIYF	TGTGCCAGCAGCCAAGTCTGGGGTACTGGAAACACCATATATTTT	TRBJ1-3	-	15	-	TRBV14
CASSLGSGTYEQYF	TGCGCCAGCAGCTTAGGATCCGGGACCTACGAGCAGTACTTC	TRBJ2-7	-	14	-	TRBV5-1
CASRRDPPGLATDTQYF	TGTGCCAGCAGGAGGGATCCGCCGGGACTAGCCACAGATACGCAGTATTTT	TRBJ2-3	-	17	TRBD2	TRBV2
CASSVWDNTEAFF	TGCGCCAGCAGCGTCTGGGACAACACTGAAGCTTTCTTT	TRBJ1-1	few	13	-	TRBV5-1
CASSVWQNQPQHF	TGTGCCAGCAGTGTTTGGCAAAATCAGCCCCAGCATTTT	TRBJ1-5	-	13	-	TRBV2
CASSLEAALAPYEQYF	TGTGCCAGCAGCTTAGAGGCGGCCCTAGCCCCCTACGAGCAGTACTTC	TRBJ2-7	-	16	-	TRBV11-1
CASTQPQHF	TGTGCCAGCACACAGCCCCAGCATTTT	TRBJ1-5	-	9	-	TRBV7-3
CASSTNTEAFF	TGTGCCAGCAGTACCAACACTGAAGCTTTCTTT	TRBJ1-1	few	11	-	TRBV25-1